Sequencing of this T cell receptor beta chain was carried out in a study of spatial heterogeneity in lung cancer. Study at large: Compared with alpha-chain sequences, beta-chain sequences were consistently detected in greater numbers.

Time point given: sample taken at primary tumor resection. Samples were donated by 72 untreated early-stage non-small cell lung cancer patients. Whole RNA came from tumor, nontumor lung or frozen PBMC and was sequenced without being sorted. General study results and limits: Higher tumor mutation counts went along with higher counts of expanded intratumoral alpha and beta TCRs.

This clonotype is judged medium-sized (0.01 to 0.1%). The antigen remains undetermined. Each TCR cDNA molecule carried a unique molecular identifier. TCRdb processed the 5' RACE reads anew with MiXCR; each CDR3 protein has one entry. The sample contains about 5,600 distinct CDR3 sequences, about 5.3% of which appear only once. V lost 3 bases and J lost 5, with 11 bases in between. Germline V gene data show CDR1 as SGDLS and CDR2 as YYNGEE. The CDR3 runs 14 residues. The chain links TRBV9 to TRBJ2-2; D might be TRBD2 (5 bases). Sequenced here: lung tumor tissue, sampled at surgery. This sequence was found in a male donor with early-stage non-small cell lung cancer. CDR3 sequence reads: CASSGSRETGELFF. The CDR3 nucleotides read TGTGCCAGCAGCGGATCCCGGGAAACCGGGGAGCTGTTTTTT.